The rows below give T cell receptor beta chains drawn from one sample of a study of blood T cells in healthy people across ages. TCRdb called the 5' RACE reads again in MiXCR, with one record for every CDR3 protein. The table includes around 1.7 million distinct CDR3 sequences, approximately 30% detected once. Sequencing was done on a sample of blood. These receptors were collected from a woman aged 25 to 39 in good health. The CDR3 runs from the conserved cysteine through the conserved F or W. Where a row states a size, it is once, few, many or the class of an expanded clone; other rows omit it.

CDR3aa	abundance	v_gene	j_gene
CAWGRLLDYGYTF	few	TRBV30	TRBJ1-2
CASRSTSGGDTQYF	NA	TRBV5-1	TRBJ2-3
CAASPPLTGVSYNEQFF	NA	TRBV15	TRBJ2-1
CASSEGGSTEAFF	NA	TRBV6-1	TRBJ1-1
CSGSGGPNEKLFF	few	TRBV20-1	TRBJ1-4
CASSFSAGGRQETQYF	NA	TRBV5-4	TRBJ2-5
CATSEASAGTDTQYF	NA	TRBV24-1	TRBJ2-3
CASRRMGQGNGYTF	NA	TRBV5-1	TRBJ1-2
CASSPPGAQETQYF	many	TRBV18	TRBJ2-5
CAWDAGLNQPQHF	NA	TRBV30	TRBJ1-5
CVSSYSPSGGDGYTF	few	TRBV6-2/TRBV6-3	TRBJ1-2
CASSLRHSGANVLTF	few	TRBV7-2	TRBJ2-6
CASSQARGGPNEQFF	NA	TRBV3-1	TRBJ2-1
CASSPGTRMELFF	NA	TRBV28	TRBJ2-2
CATRDRGMVSNQPQHF	few	TRBV24-1	TRBJ1-5
CASSWTSGSPLRENIQYF	many	TRBV5-1	TRBJ2-4
CASSLAIGGFGELFF	NA	TRBV7-2	TRBJ2-2
CASSLAPGDTNNEQFF	few	TRBV7-9	TRBJ2-1
CASSPWGTSGAIQETQYF	many	TRBV5-6	TRBJ2-5
CSATDNYGSTF	NA	TRBV20-1	TRBJ1-2
CASSLGYGDRGDEQFF	NA	TRBV5-1	TRBJ2-1
CASSPFSGLADTQYF	few	TRBV9	TRBJ2-3
CASTGDLSNQPQHF	NA	TRBV19	TRBJ1-5
CSVVAPQRDTEAFF	NA	TRBV29-1	TRBJ1-1
CASSLERRISGANVLTF	few	TRBV28	TRBJ2-6
CASSVGQGVLNEKLFF	NA	TRBV2	TRBJ1-4
CASSSWVGQETQYF	NA	TRBV7-9	TRBJ2-5